These 13 T cell receptor beta chains were sequenced from one sample in a study of Graves' ophthalmopathy and Graves' hyperthyroidism. Amplification of the TCR beta CDR3 regions used RNA transcripts (as template). RT-PCR was first run with HTBI primers, then multiplex PCR in a second round. A single record per CDR3 protein comes from TCRdb applying MiXCR to the multiplex PCR reads. This sample yields 400,000 to 450,000 distinct CDR3 sequences, of which approximately 21% are seen a single time; around 3.1% belongs to the top ten. Source material: peripheral blood. All receptors come from a woman in her late teens or twenties with stable Graves' hyperthyroidism.

In its sample, this clonotype was seen many times. V gene TRBV29-1 combines with J gene TRBJ2-2; TRBD1 or TRBD2 may be the D gene (6 bases each). V gave up 3 bases and J gave up 2 bases, with 7 bases separating them. Germline CDR1 SQVTM, CDR2 ANQGSEA. The CDR3 has 13 amino acids. CDR3 region: CSVDGGNTGELFF. Here the CDR3 DNA reads TGCAGCGTTGACGGGGGCAACACCGGGGAGCTGTTTTTT.

This clonotype was observed many times. The V and J genes are TRBV6-1 and TRBJ1-2, with TRBD1 matching 12 bases. The CDR3 has 16 amino acids. The ends lost 7 bases at V and 6 bases at J; junction bases unmatched: 12. The germline CDR1 and CDR2 sequences are MNHNS and SASEGT. The CDR3 DNA reads as TGTGCCAGCATCAAAGGGGGGACAGGGGGCAAGGATGGCTACACCTTC. This gives the protein CASIKGGTGGKDGYTF.

This clonotype was seen repeatedly, ten times or more. The rearrangement joins TRBV15 to TRBJ1-1; TRBD1 is a possible D gene (6 bases). The CDR3 has 15 residues. Per germline, CDR1 LNHNV and CDR2 YYDKDF (reference sequence). V lost 1 base, J lost 4 bases, and 13 bases lay in between. The CDR3 loop reads CATSRVGGLGTEAFF. The CDR3 DNA reads as TGTGCCACCAGCAGAGTTGGGGGCTTGGGCACTGAAGCTTTCTTT.

This clonotype was recorded once. This chain connects TRBV30 to TRBJ2-7, with 9 bases lining up with TRBD2. Per germline, CDR1 GTSNPN and CDR2 SVGIG (reference sequence). The ends lost 3 bases at V and 5 bases at J; junction bases unmatched: 11. The CDR3 contains 15 residues. The DNA for the CDR3 is TGTGCCTGGAGCTGGAGCGGTAGCGGGAGCCACGAGCAGTACTTC. Translating it yields CAWSWSGSGSHEQYF.

This clonotype was detected many times. The chain has TRBV20-1 and TRBJ1-6; TRBD1 is a possible D gene (6 bases). The CDR3 is 18 residues long. V lost 0 bases, J lost 7 bases, and 22 bases lay in between. Germline V gives CDR1 DFQATT, CDR2 SNEGSKA (reference sequence). CDR3 coding DNA: TGCAGTGCTAGAGATCTGGTTTGGGCCAGGGGAGAGAATTCACCCCTCCACTTT. It codes for CSARDLVWARGENSPLHF.

This clonotype was seen many times. This chain links TRBV11-2 with TRBJ2-5, with D perhaps TRBD1 or TRBD2 (5 bases each). V lost 4 bases, J lost 1 base, and 13 bases lay in between. The germline V gene encodes CDR1 SGHAT and CDR2 FQNNGV. The CDR3 loop spans 15 amino acids. The CDR3 loop reads CASSSYPGAQETQYF. CDR3 bases: TGTGCCAGCAGCTCATATCCCGGGGCCCAAGAGACCCAGTACTTC.

This clonotype was recorded many times. The J gene is TRBJ2-2, the V gene TRBV3-1; the D is unclear. CDR3 length: 14 residues. The germline V gene has CDR1 LGHDT and CDR2 YNNKEL (reference sequence). V was pared by 3 bases and J by 7 bases, with 12 bases between. Here the CDR3 reads CASSQQLHVGELFF. CDR3 nucleotide sequence: TGTGCCAGCAGCCAGCAACTCCACGTCGGGGAGCTGTTTTTT.

Only a few counts were recorded for this clonotype. V is TRBV12-3 or TRBV12-4 and J is TRBJ1-2; D remains ambiguous. CDR3 length equals 12 residues. V was cut by 4 bases and J by 4 bases, with 7 bases left in between. The CDR3 region is CASSSSIYGYTF. DNA for the CDR3: TGTGCCAGCAGTTCCAGCATCTATGGCTACACCTTC.

Ten or more counts support this clonotype. The chain is built from TRBV30 and TRBJ1-2, with D perhaps matching TRBD1 (6 bases). Germline CDR1 GTSNPN, CDR2 SVGIG (reference sequence). The CDR3 length is 12 residues. The V gene lost 0 bases and the J gene lost 4 bases, with 6 bases spanning the gap. Written as DNA, the CDR3 is TGTGCCTGGAGTGTAGGGGGCTATGGCTACACCTTC. Translated, it gives CAWSVGGYGYTF.

The genes are TRBV29-1 and TRBJ2-7; 7 bases align to TRBD1. Trimming cost V 6 bases and J 3 bases; bases outside gene matches: 8. CDR3 size: 13 residues. In germline, CDR1 is SQVTM, CDR2 ANQGSEA. The CDR3 here is CSVRDSSVYEQYF. The CDR3 DNA follows: TGCAGCGTAAGGGACAGTTCAGTCTACGAGCAGTACTTC.

The chain is built from TRBV7-9 and TRBJ2-7; D is unresolved. V was cut by 5 bases and J by 0 bases, with 14 bases left in between. Per the germline V gene, CDR1 is SEHNR and CDR2 is FQNEAQ (reference sequence). The CDR3 loop spans 15 amino acids. This CDR3 reads CASSADRISSYEQYF. CDR3 in DNA: TGTGCCAGCAGCGCCGACCGGATAAGCTCCTACGAGCAGTACTTC.

The chain couples TRBV7-8 to TRBJ1-2; D is unresolved. Between the trimmed V and J ends, which lost 0 bases and 0 bases, there was a span of 11 bases. Germline V gene sequence: CDR1 SGHVS, CDR2 FQNEAQ. This CDR3 contains 16 residues. Here the CDR3 DNA reads TGTGCCAGCAGCTTAGCGAGGGCTGATACTAACTATGGCTACACCTTC. It encodes CASSLARADTNYGYTF.

This clonotype was counted between two and nine times. The chain uses TRBV3-1 and TRBJ1-2, with 7 bases matching TRBD1. The V segment lost 1 base and the J segment 6 bases; nucleotides outside the gene matches: 8. Germline lookup yields CDR1 LGHDT and CDR2 YNNKEL (reference sequence). The CDR3 has 15 amino acids. The CDR3 DNA reads TGTGCCAGCAGCCAAGCCCACGACAGGGTCAATGGCTACACCTTC. It is translated as CASSQAHDRVNGYTF.